Shown below are 17 T cell receptor beta chains from a single sample sequenced in a study of blood T cell repertoires in COVID-19. TCRdb keeps only in-frame clones here, not all; method: immunoSEQ multiplex PCR. In the table there are 110,000 or so clones, 70% to 80% of which are singletons. What was sequenced was peripheral blood. Source of these receptors: a man in his 70s with acute or convalescent COVID-19.

This rearrangement joins TRBV5-1 to TRBJ2-2; TRBD2 aligns across 9 bases. Trimming at V came to 0 bases and at J to 4 bases, leaving 4 bases not matched to a gene. This CDR3 has 16 amino acids. Germline CDR1 is SGHRS and CDR2 is YFSETQ. This CDR3 is CASSLEAGGVTGELFF. In DNA, the CDR3 is TGCGCCAGCAGCTTGGAGGCGGGAGGGGTCACCGGGGAGCTGTTTTTT.

The rearrangement links TRBV5-1 to TRBJ2-2; a weak D match, TRBD1 (5 bases). Germline lookup yields CDR1 SGHRS and CDR2 YFSETQ. This CDR3 has 15 residues. V dropped 0 bases and J dropped 5 bases, with 11 bases sitting between them. The CDR3 spells CASSLVSGQTGELFF. Here the CDR3 DNA reads TGCGCCAGCAGCTTGGTGTCAGGGCAGACCGGGGAGCTGTTTTTT.

This CDR3 is CASSSPGQNTGELFF. The CDR3 DNA reads as TGTGCCAGCAGCTCCCCGGGACAGAACACCGGGGAGCTGTTTTTT. The chain recombines TRBV7-2 with TRBJ2-2, with D perhaps TRBD1 (6 bases). CDR3 size: 15 residues. The ends were cut back, 4 bases at V and 1 base at J, with 10 bases in the middle. Germline CDR1 SGHTA, CDR2 FQGNSA. Based on the CDR3 plus reference TRBV7-2 and TRBJ2-2, the full variable domain is GAGVSQSPSNKVTEKGKDVELRCDPISGHTALYWYRQSLGQGLEFLIYFQGNSAPDKSGLPSDRFSAERTGGSVSTLTIQRTQQEDSAVYLCASSSPGQNTGELFFGEGSRLTVL.

This clone was seen only a few times. J is TRBJ1-1 and V is TRBV4-1, with D possibly TRBD1 on 6 matching bases. V was shortened by 1 base and J by 0 bases, with 18 bases between the two germline ends. This CDR3 region has 18 residues. CDR1 is MGHRA and CDR2 is YSYEKL in the germline V gene. The DNA of the CDR3 is TGCGCCAGCAGCCAAGCGTCCGACAGGTCGGCCATGAACACTGAAGCTTTCTTT. Amino acids: CASSQASDRSAMNTEAFF.

The rearrangement links TRBV18 to TRBJ2-7, with D possibly being TRBD1 (5 bases). This CDR3 has 14 amino acids. Germline loops: CDR1 KGHSH, CDR2 LQKENI. V was clipped by 0 bases and J by 2 bases, with 8 bases between them. CDR3 nucleotide sequence: TGTGCCAGCTCACCACCGGACACGGCCTACGAGCAGTACTTC. Protein product: CASSPPDTAYEQYF.

This rearrangement joins TRBV18 to TRBJ1-2; D is possibly TRBD1 (6 bases). The CDR3 is 13 amino acids. Germline loops: CDR1 KGHSH, CDR2 LQKENI. V lost 3 bases to trimming and J lost 8 bases, with 13 bases between them. The DNA of the CDR3 is TGTGCCAGCTCACCCACCGGACAGAACGGCTACACCTTC. Its translation is CASSPTGQNGYTF.

The genes are TRBV7-2 and TRBJ2-1; D call uncertain. Trimming took 4 bases from V and 4 from J, leaving 8 bases between them. The CDR3 spans 13 residues. Germline-derived CDR1 and CDR2 are SGHTA and FQGNSA. This chain's CDR3 is CASSSQAYNEQFF. DNA of the CDR3: TGTGCCAGCAGCTCGCAGGCGTACAATGAGCAGTTCTTC.

The chain is built from TRBV4-2 and TRBJ2-1; D remains unclear. CDR3 size: 14 residues. Germline lookup yields CDR1 LGHNA and CDR2 YNFKEQ. Trimming stripped 0 bases from V and 5 bases from J, with 8 bases between. In DNA, the CDR3 is TGTGCCAGCAGCCAAGAAGCTAGGAACAATGAGCAGTTCTTC. It codes for CASSQEARNNEQFF.

The chain uses TRBV7-6 and TRBJ2-3; 7 bases line up with TRBD1. In germline, CDR1 is SGHVS, CDR2 FNYEAQ. The V and J ends lost 2 bases and 0 bases, in that order; junction bases with no gene match: 5. This CDR3 comprises 16 residues. The CDR3: CASSLRQGGSTDTQYF. In nucleotides, the CDR3 is TGTGCCAGCAGCTTAAGACAGGGCGGAAGCACAGATACGCAGTATTTT.

The sample holds one count of this clone. V gene TRBV4-1 combines with J gene TRBJ1-5, with 7 bases lining up with TRBD1. Germline V gene lookup returns CDR1 MGHRA and CDR2 YSYEKL. J gave up 7 bases and V 0 bases, and 15 bases lay outside the gene matches. The CDR3 is made up of 18 amino acids. As DNA, the CDR3 is TGCGCCAGCAGCCAAGATCGGGGGACAGAGACTCGGTGGCAGCCCCAGCATTTT. Translating it yields CASSQDRGTETRWQPQHF.

The V and J genes are TRBV2 and TRBJ1-2; TRBD1 agrees at 7 bases. The CDR3 covers 14 residues. Germline values: CDR1 SNHLY, CDR2 FYNNEI. Trimming removed 6 bases from V and 3 bases from J; junction bases left unmatched: 7. This CDR3 is CASSRQGVDYGYTF. The DNA of the CDR3 is TGTGCCAGCAGCCGCCAGGGGGTCGACTATGGCTACACCTTC.

The chain uses TRBV28 and TRBJ2-5, with 7 bases identical to TRBD2. The junction had 8 bases not matched to a gene; V was cut back by 5 bases and J by 2 bases. This CDR3 spans 15 amino acids. CDR1 MDHEN and CDR2 SYDVKM come from the germline V gene. The CDR3 loop is CASSLWREKQETQYF. In DNA, the CDR3 is TGTGCCAGCAGTCTGTGGCGGGAGAAACAAGAGACCCAGTACTTC.

This chain links TRBV27 with TRBJ2-3; 7 bases align to TRBD1. V trimming: 5 bases; J trimming: 1 base; junction bases outside the gene matches: 3. Germline lookup yields CDR1 MNHEY and CDR2 SMNVEV (reference sequence). The CDR3 consists of 14 residues. CDR3 residues: CASSNRGGTDTQYF. The CDR3, as DNA: TGTGCCAGCAGTAACAGGGGAGGCACAGATACGCAGTATTTT.

This clone was observed a few times. The rearrangement joins TRBV5-1 to TRBJ2-7, with D maybe TRBD1 (6 bases). Germline V CDR1 and CDR2: SGHRS, YFSETQ. Trimming took 2 bases from V and 3 from J, leaving 12 bases between them. This CDR3 comprises 14 residues. The CDR3 is CASSFTGIDYEQYF. As DNA, the CDR3 is TGCGCCAGCAGCTTTACAGGGATCGACTACGAGCAGTACTTC.

This chain connects TRBV11-1 to TRBJ1-1, with a tentative D call TRBD1 (5 bases). V lost 3 bases to trimming and J lost 0 bases, with 8 bases between them. Germline loops: CDR1 SGHAT, CDR2 FQDESV (reference sequence). This CDR3 spans 14 amino acids. CDR3 bases: TGTGCCAGCAGCTTGACAGCCTTGAACACTGAAGCTTTCTTT. The encoded protein is CASSLTALNTEAFF. Full variable domain (outside the CDR3, taken from reference TRBV11-1 and TRBJ1-1): EAEVAQSPRYKITEKSQAVAFWCDPISGHATLYWYRQILGQGPELLVQFQDESVVDDSQLPKDRFSAERLKGVDSTLKIQPAELGDSAMYLCASSLTALNTEAFFGQGTRLTVV.

The V call is TRBV24-1, the J call TRBJ1-4, with 8 positions matching TRBD1. The CDR3 is made up of 15 amino acids. CDR1 KGHDR and CDR2 SFDVKD come from the germline V gene. The V segment lost 4 bases and the J segment 7 bases; nucleotides outside the gene matches: 7. The CDR3 loop reads CATSDSGGAGEKLFF. Written as DNA, the CDR3 is TGTGCCACCAGTGACTCAGGGGGCGCGGGTGAAAAACTGTTTTTT.

The chain carries TRBV19 and TRBJ1-5; D call uncertain. Looked up from germline, CDR1 is LNHDA and CDR2 is SQIVND (reference sequence). Between the trimmed V and J ends, which lost 4 bases and 3 bases, there was a span of 10 bases. The CDR3 contains 14 residues. CDR3 loop: CASSTVGNNQPQHF. The CDR3 DNA reads as TGTGCCAGTAGTACCGTCGGGAACAATCAGCCCCAGCATTTT.